This T cell receptor (beta chain) was found in a study of beta chain bispecific antibodies for T cell cancers. Findings and limits, study-wide: The leukemia cells, rather than normal T cells, gave most of the targeted TRBV signal.

Expansion lasted 2 to 3 days, with either anti-CD3 antibody OKT3 or CD3/CD28 beads. This clonotype was counted at least ten times. Its antigen is currently unknown. MiXCR, applied by TCRdb to the 5' RACE reads, yields one record per CDR3 protein. The repertoire includes roughly 15,000 distinct CDR3 sequences, roughly 2.1% of them detected once, and 6.9% sits in the top ten. Trimming took 0 bases from V and 4 from J; bases not matched to a gene: 0. Germline V lookup: CDR1 SGHRS, CDR2 YFSETQ. The CDR3 covers 14 residues. Sequenced: healthy donor T cells cultured with leukemia cells. This clonotype was sampled from a human donor in good health. Some clones in this sample may be carry-over from other donors' samples. The chain is built from TRBV5-1 and TRBJ1-1; 10 bases are a match to TRBD1. CDR3 region: CASSLGQGATEAFF. CDR3 DNA sequence: TGCGCCAGCAGCTTGGGACAGGGGGCCACTGAAGCTTTCTTT.